This TCR beta chain was sequenced during a study of shared clonotypes between healthy human individuals. Germline CDR1 reads MNHEY; CDR2 reads SVGAGI. The trim removed 6 bases at V and 4 bases at J, leaving 0 bases unmatched. This CDR3 has 11 amino acids. Donors were Caucasian adults residing in Nashville, Tennessee, USA. Combining CD45RO+ cells with CCR7-negative CD45RA+ TemRA cells gave CD8 memory. Clones were sequenced by immunoSEQ multiplex PCR, and TCRdb holds only the in-frame ones, with some missing. The sample includes about 380,000 clones, just over 95% seen only once; the top ten take about 0.34%. Points on this clone: In the same sample, other DNA sequences code for this CDR3.

Sequencing was performed on memory CD8+ T cells sorted from blood. Subset here: CD45RO+ cells pooled with CCR7-negative TemRA cells. The chain combines TRBV6-5 with TRBJ2-7, with 7 bases aligning to TRBD2. The TCR was taken from a man aged 30 to 45 in good health. CDR3 sequence reads: CASRAGYEQYF. The CDR3 DNA sequence: TGTGCCAGCAGAGCGGGGTACGAGCAGTACTTC.